Listed here are 3 T cell receptor beta chains from one sample, sequenced in a study of blood T cell repertoires in COVID-19. Sequencing was performed with immunoSEQ multiplex PCR; in TCRdb, only in-frame clones are kept and a portion is missing. The sample holds about 220,000 clones; 70% to 85% are singletons and the top ten take about 10%. Sequenced: peripheral blood. These receptor sequences come from a man aged 50 to 59 with active or convalescent COVID-19.

The rearrangement uses TRBV5-4 and TRBJ2-1, with 10 bases that match TRBD2. The junction had 4 bases not matched to a gene; V was cut back by 1 base and J by 3 bases. The CDR3 consists of 16 residues. Germline V gene lookup returns CDR1 SGHNT and CDR2 YYREEE (reference sequence). CDR3 sequence: CASSLLTSGDYNEQFF. Here the CDR3 DNA reads TGTGCCAGCAGCTTGCTAACTAGCGGGGACTACAATGAGCAGTTCTTC.

This chain joins TRBV6-2 or TRBV6-3 and TRBJ2-1, with 7 bases fitting TRBD1. This CDR3 has 15 residues. Germline V gene sequence: CDR1 MNHEY, CDR2 SVGEGT. Trimming removed 5 bases from V and 4 bases from J; junction bases left unmatched: 8. CDR3 region: CASSPWTGAYNEQFF. DNA for the CDR3: TGTGCCAGCAGTCCATGGACAGGAGCGTACAATGAGCAGTTCTTC.

The rearrangement uses TRBV6-5 and TRBJ1-6, with D possibly being TRBD1 (5 bases). The germline gives CDR1 MNHEY, CDR2 SVGAGI. CDR3 length: 14 amino acids. The V end lost 6 bases, the J end lost 8 bases, and 14 bases lay between the germline ends. The chain's CDR3 is CASSSKGIDSPLHF. For the CDR3, the DNA is TGTGCCAGCAGCAGCAAGGGGATAGATTCACCCCTCCACTTT.